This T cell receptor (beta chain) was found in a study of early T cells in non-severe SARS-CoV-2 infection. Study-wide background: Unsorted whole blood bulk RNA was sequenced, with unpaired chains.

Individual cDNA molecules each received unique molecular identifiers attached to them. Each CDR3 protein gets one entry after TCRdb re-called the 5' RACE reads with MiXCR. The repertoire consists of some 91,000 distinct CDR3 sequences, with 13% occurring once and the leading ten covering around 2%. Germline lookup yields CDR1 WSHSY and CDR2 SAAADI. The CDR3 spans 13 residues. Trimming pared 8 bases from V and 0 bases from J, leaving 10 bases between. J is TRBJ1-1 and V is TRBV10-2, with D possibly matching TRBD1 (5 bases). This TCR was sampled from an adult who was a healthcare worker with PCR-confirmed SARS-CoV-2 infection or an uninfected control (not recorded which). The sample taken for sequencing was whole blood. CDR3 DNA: TGCGCCAGCCTCCGGGGGTTGAACACTGAAGCTTTCTTT. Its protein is CASLRGLNTEAFF.